These T cell receptor beta chains were read from a single sample in a study of T cell responses to AZD1222 COVID-19 vaccine. Sequenced by immunoSEQ multiplex PCR; TCRdb stores in-frame clones only, minus some. In the table there are 75,000 to 100,000 clones, about 94% of which are singletons. Source: peripheral blood, taken 28 days after the second AZD1222 dose. These receptors came from an adult who received the AZD1222 COVID-19 vaccine. Each CDR3 is given with its conserved first and last residue. A D gene is named only where the DNA matches it firmly. Rows may omit the clone size; those that give it use once, few, many or a size class.

V gene	D gene	J gene	clone size	CDR3 protein	CDR3 DNA
TRBV5-6	-	TRBJ2-7	-	CASSLRPYEQYF	TGTGCCAGCAGCCTGAGACCATACGAGCAGTACTTC
TRBV5-5	-	TRBJ1-3	-	CASSFQGHGNTIYF	TGTGCCAGCAGCTTCCAGGGGCATGGAAACACCATATATTTT
TRBV6-1	-	TRBJ1-5	-	CASSEWGESNQPQHF	TGTGCCAGCAGTGAATGGGGGGAAAGCAATCAGCCCCAGCATTTT
TRBV3-1/TRBV3-2	-	TRBJ2-7	-	CASSQDMASPYEQYF	TGTGCCAGCAGCCAAGATATGGCCAGTCCCTACGAGCAGTACTTC
TRBV9	-	TRBJ2-7	-	CASSPRGQPLSYEQYF	TGTGCCAGCAGCCCAAGAGGACAGCCGTTAAGCTACGAGCAGTACTTC
TRBV4-3	TRBD2	TRBJ2-1	-	CASSYSGGAVYEQFF	TGCGCCAGCAGCTATAGCGGGGGGGCCGTGTATGAGCAGTTCTTC
TRBV12-3/TRBV12-4	-	TRBJ2-3	-	CASSLYTDTQYF	TGTGCCAGCAGTTTATATACAGATACGCAGTATTTT
TRBV11-1	-	TRBJ1-4	-	CASSYSLDGEKLFF	TGTGCCAGCAGCTACAGCTTGGACGGCGAAAAACTGTTTTTT
TRBV28	-	TRBJ1-1	-	CASSPWGGPPTEAFF	TGTGCCAGCAGTCCCTGGGGGGGGCCCCCCACTGAAGCTTTCTTT
TRBV19	TRBD1	TRBJ2-7	few	CASSPGQDYEQYF	TGTGCCAGTAGTCCCGGACAGGACTACGAGCAGTACTTC
TRBV5-4	TRBD2	TRBJ2-7	-	CASSFQTSGAGEQYF	TGTGCCAGCAGCTTCCAGACTAGCGGGGCTGGGGAGCAGTACTTC
TRBV19	TRBD1	TRBJ1-5	-	CASSPRDRGYGNQPQHF	TGTGCCAGTAGTCCCAGGGACAGGGGGTACGGCAATCAGCCCCAGCATTTT
TRBV6-6	TRBD2	TRBJ2-1	few	CASSYLAGYNEQFF	TGTGCCAGCAGTTATTTAGCGGGCTACAATGAGCAGTTCTTC
TRBV28	-	TRBJ2-7	-	CASSSWGYEQYF	TGTGCCAGCAGTTCGTGGGGATACGAGCAGTACTTC
TRBV6-5	-	TRBJ1-5	-	CASSKLRQGDQPQHF	TGTGCCAGCAGTAAACTACGGCAGGGAGATCAGCCCCAGCATTTT
TRBV18	TRBD1	TRBJ1-1	-	CASSGTGDTEAFF	TGTGCCAGCTCAGGTACAGGGGACACTGAAGCTTTCTTT
TRBV3-1/TRBV3-2	-	TRBJ1-5	-	CASSQVGPKSSNQPQHF	TGTGCCAGCAGCCAAGTCGGACCGAAATCTAGCAATCAGCCCCAGCATTTT
TRBV4-2	-	TRBJ2-7	-	CASSRRTDVSAEQYF	TGTGCCAGCAGCCGAAGGACAGATGTTTCCGCCGAGCAGTACTTC
TRBV6-5	-	TRBJ1-1	-	CASSSNTEAFF	TGTGCCAGCAGTTCGAACACTGAAGCTTTCTTT
TRBV6-5	-	TRBJ1-2	-	CASRREQELYGYTF	TGTGCCAGCAGACGTGAACAGGAGCTCTATGGCTACACCTTC
TRBV28	-	TRBJ1-3	-	CAIRGRSSGNTIYF	TGTGCCATCAGAGGACGGTCCTCTGGAAACACCATATATTTT
TRBV19	-	TRBJ1-1	-	CASSIGGLQAFF	TGTGCCAGTAGTATAGGAGGGCTACAAGCTTTCTTT
TRBV10-3	-	TRBJ1-6	-	CAISDRGQDNSPLHF	TGTGCCATCAGTGATAGGGGACAAGATAATTCACCCCTCCACTTT
TRBV19	TRBD1	TRBJ1-4	-	CASSPRGGGTEKLFF	TGTGCCAGTAGTCCTCGGGGAGGGGGCACTGAAAAACTGTTTTTT
TRBV29-1	-	TRBJ1-3	-	CSVGTLAGNTIYF	TGCAGCGTGGGGACGTTAGCTGGAAACACCATATATTTT
TRBV3-1/TRBV3-2	-	TRBJ1-3	-	CASSQESLVASGNTIYF	TGTGCCAGCAGCCAAGAGTCCCTGGTCGCCTCTGGAAACACCATATATTTT
TRBV28	-	TRBJ1-1	-	CASHRRGANTEAFF	TGTGCCAGCCACAGACGCGGGGCGAACACTGAAGCTTTCTTT
TRBV5-4	TRBD1	TRBJ1-1	-	CASSPTGQRNTEAFF	TGTGCCAGCAGCCCGACAGGGCAGAGGAACACTGAAGCTTTCTTT
TRBV5-8	-	TRBJ1-6	-	CASSPRRGLSYNSPLHF	TGTGCCAGCAGCCCTCGTCGGGGCCTCTCCTATAATTCACCCCTCCACTTT
TRBV19	TRBD2	TRBJ2-7	-	CASRGTSGGKTSYEQYF	TGTGCCAGTAGGGGGACTAGCGGGGGGAAGACCTCCTACGAGCAGTACTTC
TRBV10-1	-	TRBJ2-2	-	CASSEWGGSAGELFF	TGCGCCAGCAGTGAATGGGGAGGTAGCGCCGGGGAGCTGTTTTTT
TRBV6-6	-	TRBJ1-2	-	CASRLLSGYTF	TGTGCCAGCAGACTTCTCTCTGGCTACACCTTC
TRBV9	-	TRBJ1-5	once	CASSVDEGQPQHF	TGTGCCAGCAGCGTAGATGAGGGTCAGCCCCAGCATTTT
TRBV3-1/TRBV3-2	-	TRBJ2-7	once	CASSQDREDEQYF	TGTGCCAGCAGCCAAGACAGGGAAGACGAGCAGTACTTC
TRBV5-6	TRBD1	TRBJ1-2	-	CASSTRGQGAGGYTF	TGTGCCAGCTCTACTCGGGGACAGGGGGCCGGTGGCTACACCTTC
TRBV13	-	TRBJ1-2	-	CASSFYNPGTHGYTF	TGTGCCAGCAGCTTTTACAACCCCGGGACGCATGGCTACACCTTC
TRBV2	TRBD1	TRBJ1-2	-	CASPRRGPPNYGYTF	TGTGCCAGTCCGAGAAGGGGGCCGCCTAACTATGGCTACACCTTC
TRBV5-1	TRBD1	TRBJ2-2	-	CASSFTGDTGELFF	TGCGCCAGCAGCTTCACAGGGGACACCGGGGAGCTGTTTTTT
TRBV5-5	-	TRBJ1-1	-	CASSLGPQGVGTEAFF	TGTGCCAGCAGCTTGGGACCACAGGGAGTAGGCACTGAAGCTTTCTTT
TRBV3-1/TRBV3-2	TRBD1	TRBJ1-2	-	CASSPGTAGFYGYTF	TGTGCCAGCAGCCCAGGGACAGCTGGGTTTTACGGCTACACCTTC
TRBV7-2	-	TRBJ1-2	-	CASSLEQNPYGYTF	TGTGCCAGCAGCTTGGAACAGAACCCCTATGGCTACACCTTC
TRBV7-2	TRBD1	TRBJ2-5	-	CASSPGRGRETQYF	TGTGCCAGCAGCCCTGGAAGGGGGCGGGAGACCCAGTACTTC
TRBV7-9	TRBD1	TRBJ2-2	-	CASSPGTGGIGELFF	TGTGCCAGCAGCCCAGGGACAGGGGGGATCGGGGAGCTGTTTTTT
TRBV19	-	TRBJ1-4	-	CASSARLVGPGEKLFF	TGTGCCAGTAGTGCCCGCTTGGTGGGCCCGGGGGAAAAACTGTTTTTT
TRBV7-6	-	TRBJ2-3	few	CASSLLPGHTPDTQYF	TGTGCCAGCAGCTTACTTCCCGGACATACCCCAGATACGCAGTATTTT
TRBV5-1	-	TRBJ1-3	-	CASSLAAQAGNSGNTIYF	TGCGCCAGCAGCCTAGCCGCACAAGCAGGGAACTCTGGAAACACCATATATTTT
TRBV4-2	-	TRBJ2-7	-	CASSQEPFLRDRSYEQYF	TGTGCCAGCAGCCAAGAGCCGTTTCTCCGGGACCGATCCTACGAGCAGTACTTC
TRBV5-6	-	TRBJ1-6	-	CASSLVGRDNSPLHF	TGTGCCAGCAGCTTGGTGGGCAGGGATAATTCACCCCTCCACTTT
TRBV12-3/TRBV12-4	-	TRBJ2-5	-	CASGIQETQYF	TGTGCCAGCGGAATCCAAGAGACCCAGTACTTC
TRBV7-3	TRBD1	TRBJ1-3	-	CARIKQGMLSLGNTIYF	TGTGCCAGAATCAAACAGGGGATGTTGTCTCTGGGAAACACCATATATTTT
TRBV2	TRBD1	TRBJ2-7	few	CASSRTGPGYEQYF	TGTGCCAGCAGCAGGACAGGCCCCGGCTACGAGCAGTACTTC
TRBV15	-	TRBJ1-5	-	CATSRGAGPEPQHF	TGTGCCACCAGCAGAGGAGCGGGGCCCGAGCCCCAGCATTTT
TRBV29-1	-	TRBJ2-2	-	CSAPKPGTGELFF	TGCAGCGCCCCAAAGCCGGGCACCGGGGAGCTGTTTTTT
TRBV5-6	-	TRBJ1-6	-	CASSFGGGPGSPLHF	TGTGCCAGCAGCTTTGGGGGGGGGCCGGGTTCACCCCTCCACTTT
TRBV6-5	TRBD2	TRBJ2-5	-	CASTRGETQYF	TGTGCCAGCACGCGGGGGGAGACCCAGTACTTC
TRBV5-5	-	TRBJ1-2	-	CASSSSVRSNYGYTF	TGTGCCAGCAGCTCCTCGGTTCGGTCTAACTATGGCTACACCTTC
TRBV7-7	TRBD1	TRBJ1-4	few	CASSPGGINEKLFF	TGTGCCAGCAGCCCAGGGGGTATTAATGAAAAACTGTTTTTT
TRBV5-1	-	TRBJ1-4	once	CASSSLRTANEKLFF	TGCGCCAGCAGCTCCCTCCGGACGGCTAATGAAAAACTGTTTTTT
TRBV3-1/TRBV3-2	-	TRBJ2-1	once	CASSQGSGQFF	TGTGCCAGCAGCCAAGGTTCTGGACAGTTCTTC